Below are 4 T cell receptor beta chains sequenced from a single sample in a study of CD8+CD57+ T cells in acquired aplastic anemia. Only patients with CD8+CD57+ cell expansion on flow cytometry were chosen for sequencing. CDR3 and TCR beta VDJ profiling relied on a genomic DNA template. TCRdb ran MiXCR on the reads and lists one entry per CDR3 protein. Found here are about 98,000 distinct CDR3 sequences, 55% to 75% of them singletons; the top ten hold 65%. The sequencing input was sorted CD4+, CD8+, or CD8+CD57+ T cells (not recorded which) from PBMCs. The receptor source for this set is a human donor with aplastic anemia.

V and J are TRBV20-1 and TRBJ2-1; unclear D gene. This CDR3 spans 15 amino acids. Deletions cut 6 bases from V and 2 bases from J, with 17 bases between. Per the germline V gene, CDR1 is DFQATT and CDR2 is SNEGSKA (reference sequence). This CDR3 is CSATPESSPYNEQFF. The CDR3 DNA reads as TGCAGTGCCACCCCTGAGTCCTCTCCCTACAATGAGCAGTTCTTC.

The chain combines TRBV24-1 with TRBJ2-7, with 10 bases aligning to TRBD2. Germline assignment: CDR1 KGHDR and CDR2 SFDVKD. The J segment lost 5 bases and the V segment lost 3 bases, leaving 6 bases of the junction unmatched. This CDR3 is 15 amino acids long. The CDR3 nucleotides read TGTGCCACCAGTGATCTAACCGGGACTAGCGACGAGCAGTACTTC. Translation gives CATSDLTGTSDEQYF.

The chain recombines TRBV7-2 with TRBJ1-1; D remains unclear. CDR1 is SGHTA and CDR2 is FQGNSA in the germline V gene. Deletions cut 2 bases from V and 2 bases from J, with 6 bases between. CDR3 length: 13 amino acids. CDR3 residues: CASSLQLNTEAFF. For the CDR3, the DNA is TGTGCCAGCAGCTTACAGCTAAACACTGAAGCTTTCTTT.

The gene calls are TRBV10-3 and TRBJ2-7, with 9 bases aligning to TRBD1. J gave up 2 bases and V 7 bases, and 6 bases lay outside the gene matches. The germline V gene encodes CDR1 ENHRY and CDR2 SYGVKD. The CDR3 extends over 14 amino acids. CDR3 loop: CAIKPQGATYEQYF. The CDR3 nucleotides are TGTGCCATCAAGCCACAGGGGGCCACCTACGAGCAGTACTTC.